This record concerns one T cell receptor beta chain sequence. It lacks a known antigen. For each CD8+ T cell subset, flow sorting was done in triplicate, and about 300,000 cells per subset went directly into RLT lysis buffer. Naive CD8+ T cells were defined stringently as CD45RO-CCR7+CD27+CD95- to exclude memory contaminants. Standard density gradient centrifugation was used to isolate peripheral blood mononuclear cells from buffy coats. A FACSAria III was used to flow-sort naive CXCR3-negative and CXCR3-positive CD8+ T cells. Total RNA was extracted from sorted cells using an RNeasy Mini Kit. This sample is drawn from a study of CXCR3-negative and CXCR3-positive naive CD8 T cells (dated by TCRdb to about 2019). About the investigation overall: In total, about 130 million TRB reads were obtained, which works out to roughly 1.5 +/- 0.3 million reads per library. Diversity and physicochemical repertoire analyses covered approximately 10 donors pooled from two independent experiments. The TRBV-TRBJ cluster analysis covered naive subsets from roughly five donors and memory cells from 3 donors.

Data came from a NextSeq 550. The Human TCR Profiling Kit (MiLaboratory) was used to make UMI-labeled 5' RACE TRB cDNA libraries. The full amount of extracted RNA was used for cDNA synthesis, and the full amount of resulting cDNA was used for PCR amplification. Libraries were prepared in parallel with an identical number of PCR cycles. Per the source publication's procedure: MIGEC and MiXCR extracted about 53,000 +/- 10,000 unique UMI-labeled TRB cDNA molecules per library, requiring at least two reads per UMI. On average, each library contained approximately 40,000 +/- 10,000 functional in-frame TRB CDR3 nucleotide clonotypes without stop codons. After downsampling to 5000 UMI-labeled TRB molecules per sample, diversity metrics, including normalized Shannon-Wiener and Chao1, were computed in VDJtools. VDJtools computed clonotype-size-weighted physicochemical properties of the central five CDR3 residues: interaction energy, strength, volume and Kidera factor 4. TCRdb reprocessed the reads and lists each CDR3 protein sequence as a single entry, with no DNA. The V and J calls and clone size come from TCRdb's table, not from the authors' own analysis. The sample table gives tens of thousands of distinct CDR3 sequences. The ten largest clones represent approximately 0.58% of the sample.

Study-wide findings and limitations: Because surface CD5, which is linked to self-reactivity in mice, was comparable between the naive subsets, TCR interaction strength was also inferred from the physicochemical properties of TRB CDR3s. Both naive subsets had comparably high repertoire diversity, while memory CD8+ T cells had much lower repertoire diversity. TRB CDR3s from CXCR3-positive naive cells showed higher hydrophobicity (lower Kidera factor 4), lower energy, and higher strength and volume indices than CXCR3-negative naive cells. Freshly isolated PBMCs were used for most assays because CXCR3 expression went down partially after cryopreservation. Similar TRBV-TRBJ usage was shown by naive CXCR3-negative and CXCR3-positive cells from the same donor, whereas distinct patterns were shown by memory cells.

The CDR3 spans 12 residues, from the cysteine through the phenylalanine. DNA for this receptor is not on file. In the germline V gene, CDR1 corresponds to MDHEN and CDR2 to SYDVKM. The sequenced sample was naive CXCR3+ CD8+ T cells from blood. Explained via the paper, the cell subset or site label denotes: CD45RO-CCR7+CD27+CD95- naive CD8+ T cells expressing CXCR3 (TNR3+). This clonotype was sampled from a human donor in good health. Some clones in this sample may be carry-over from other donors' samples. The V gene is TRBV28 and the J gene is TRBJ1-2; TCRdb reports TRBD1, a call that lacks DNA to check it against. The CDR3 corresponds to CASTSGAYGYTF.